This T cell receptor beta chain was observed in a study of Ad26.COV2.S vaccination and SARS-CoV-2 variants. TCRdb's copy holds only in-frame clones and misses some; the assay was immunoSEQ multiplex PCR. The sample lists 300,000 to 450,000 clones; about 90% were seen once. Broader study findings: Those who received the vaccine showed greater spike-specific TCR breadth than those given placebo. Analytic work on TCR breadth and depth might have understated the full extent of total T cell responses. Spike-specific responses of CD8+ and CD4+ T cells were reported to display substantial breadth after vaccination.

About this clone: As yet, its antigen is unknown.

Looked up from germline, CDR1 is LNHNV and CDR2 is YYDKDF (reference sequence). Trimming removed 0 bases from V and 2 bases from J, with 10 bases in between. CDR3 length: 15 residues. The clonotype was recovered from a human donor who had recovered from COVID-19. Sequencing was performed on peripheral blood, taken after recovery from COVID-19. This chain joins TRBV15 and TRBJ2-5, with D perhaps matching TRBD2 (5 bases). In DNA, the CDR3 is TGTGCCACCAGCAGAGACCCATGGGAGCAAGAGACCCAGTACTTC. This translates into CATSRDPWEQETQYF.